Shown below are 14 T cell receptor beta chains from a single sample sequenced in a study of blood T cell repertoires in COVID-19. Here immunoSEQ multiplex PCR was the method, and the copy in TCRdb shows in-frame clones only, minus some. The data contain a few hundred thousand clones, about 91% of them singletons. Sequences were obtained from peripheral blood. The receptors stem from a woman in her sixties with acute or convalescent COVID-19.

The rearrangement uses TRBV30 and TRBJ1-2; 9 bases are shared with TRBD1. There are 16 residues in the CDR3. The germline gives CDR1 GTSNPN, CDR2 SVGIG (reference sequence). V gave up 4 bases and J gave up 1 base; unmatched junction bases: 10. The CDR3 loop is CAWIIAGTGSNYGYTF. The CDR3 nucleotides read TGTGCCTGGATCATCGCCGGGACAGGGAGTAACTATGGCTACACCTTC.

This chain uses TRBV28 with TRBJ1-2, with D possibly TRBD1 on 6 matching bases. Germline V CDR1 and CDR2: MDHEN, SYDVKM. Trimming left V 3 bases short and J 4 bases short, with 12 bases between. This CDR3 region has 14 residues. This CDR3 reads CASSFSGVAYGYTF. The CDR3 DNA follows: TGTGCCAGCAGTTTTTCAGGGGTGGCCTATGGCTACACCTTC.

This chain connects TRBV11-3 to TRBJ2-3; D might be TRBD1 (6 bases). The germline CDR1 and CDR2 sequences are SGHNT and YENEEA. This CDR3 spans 15 amino acids. Trimming cost V 1 base and J 2 bases, with 10 bases left between them. CDR3 region: CASSLVSGVTDTQYF. The CDR3 bases are TGTGCCAGCAGCTTAGTCTCAGGGGTCACAGATACGCAGTATTTT.

The chain recombines TRBV19 with TRBJ1-1, with 8 bases matching TRBD1. The CDR3 runs 16 residues. V shed 1 base and J 2 bases; nucleotides not matched to a gene: 6. The germline V gene encodes CDR1 LNHDA and CDR2 SQIVND (reference sequence). The CDR3, as DNA: TGTGCCAGTAGTATAGGGGACAGGATCTTAAACACTGAAGCTTTCTTT. It codes for CASSIGDRILNTEAFF.

The rearrangement joins TRBV4-2 to TRBJ2-2, with unresolved D. Per the germline V gene, CDR1 is LGHNA and CDR2 is YNFKEQ. The V gene lost 11 bases and the J gene lost 1 base, with 5 bases spanning the gap. The CDR3 sequence is 11 residues long. The CDR3 DNA reads as TGTGCCTCGGGGAACACCGGGGAGCTGTTTTTT. Translating it yields CASGNTGELFF.

The chain joins TRBV7-2 to TRBJ2-5; D possibly corresponds to TRBD1 (6 bases). CDR1 SGHTA and CDR2 FQGNSA come from the germline V gene. The CDR3 is made up of 13 amino acids. The V and J ends lost 3 bases and 4 bases respectively, with 9 bases between them. In DNA, the CDR3 is TGTGCCAGCAGCTTGGACAGTCCAGAGACCCAGTACTTC. It specifies CASSLDSPETQYF.

This chain connects TRBV18 to TRBJ1-5; 7 positions agree with TRBD1. Germline CDR1 is KGHSH and CDR2 is LQKENI. V lost 6 bases to trimming and J lost 0 bases; unmatched junction nucleotides: 8. CDR3 length: 16 amino acids. In nucleotides, the CDR3 is TGTGCCAGCTCCCTAGCCGGGACAGATAGCAATCAGCCCCAGCATTTT. This gives the protein CASSLAGTDSNQPQHF.

The V and J genes are TRBV25-1 and TRBJ1-3; no definite D call. V was cut by 2 bases and J by 7 bases, with 15 bases left in between. Germline V gene sequence: CDR1 MGHDK, CDR2 SYGVNS. This CDR3 region has 15 residues. CDR3 DNA: TGTGCCAGCAGTGAAGACTTACCTTTCGGGAACACCATATATTTT. It is translated as CASSEDLPFGNTIYF.

The chain couples TRBV4-3 to TRBJ2-7; 9 positions agree with TRBD1. The CDR3 is 18 amino acids. Germline values: CDR1 LGHNA, CDR2 YSLEER. After removal of 0 bases from V and 6 bases from J, the junction contained 15 bases not matched to a gene. CDR3 amino acids: CASSQDTNPGQGPLEQYF. As DNA, the CDR3 is TGCGCCAGCAGCCAAGATACTAATCCGGGACAGGGCCCTCTCGAGCAGTACTTC.

The chain carries TRBV7-9 and TRBJ1-1; 7 nucleotides match TRBD1. The CDR3 runs to 14 residues. V lost 5 bases, J lost 0 bases, and 3 bases stayed unmatched. Germline CDR1 SEHNR, CDR2 FQNEAQ (reference sequence). The chain's CDR3 is CASSRQGMNTEAFF. CDR3 DNA sequence: TGTGCCAGCAGCCGACAGGGAATGAACACTGAAGCTTTCTTT.

The rearrangement uses TRBV11-2 and TRBJ1-4; unclear D gene. Trimming took off 5 bases at V and 4 bases at J, with 23 bases between the two ends. There are 18 residues in the CDR3. Germline V gives CDR1 SGHAT, CDR2 FQNNGV. The CDR3 here is CASSPGVASGSGNEKLFF. The CDR3, as DNA: TGTGCCAGCAGCCCCGGGGTCGCCAGCGGCTCGGGTAATGAAAAACTGTTTTTT.

The V call is TRBV19, the J call TRBJ2-5; TRBD2 agrees at 15 bases. The CDR3 is made up of 16 amino acids. From germline, CDR1 is LNHDA and CDR2 SQIVND (reference sequence). J was trimmed by 5 bases and V by 4 bases; bases with no gene match: 5. The CDR3 sequence: CASSTGLAGGLETQYF. CDR3 DNA: TGTGCCAGTAGTACCGGACTAGCGGGGGGGTTGGAGACCCAGTACTTC.

The J gene is TRBJ2-1, the V gene TRBV7-6; 8 nucleotides align to TRBD1. CDR1 and CDR2 (germline): SGHVS, FNYEAQ. The CDR3 is made up of 14 amino acids. V was pared by 7 bases and J by 3 bases, with 5 bases of the junction left unmatched. The CDR3 reads CASKRGTGYNEQFF. As DNA, the CDR3 is TGTGCCAGCAAAAGAGGGACAGGCTACAATGAGCAGTTCTTC. The full variable domain, with the rest looked up from reference TRBV7-6 and TRBJ2-1, is GAGVSQSPRYKVTKRGQDVALRCDPISGHVSLYWYRQALGQGPEFLTYFNYEAQQDKSGLPNDRFSAERPEGSISTLTIQRTEQRDSAMYRCASKRGTGYNEQFFGPGTRLTVL.

The chain employs TRBV19 and TRBJ1-1, with 7 bases lining up with TRBD1. Germline V lookup: CDR1 LNHDA, CDR2 SQIVND (reference sequence). The V gene end was trimmed by 4 bases and the J gene end by 4 bases; junction bases not matched to a gene: 3. This CDR3 contains 13 residues. The CDR3 bases are TGTGCCAGTAGTACTACAGGGGTCACTGAAGCTTTCTTT. This gives the protein CASSTTGVTEAFF. The full variable domain, its missing parts supplied by reference TRBV19 and TRBJ1-1, is DGGITQSPKYLFRKEGQNVTLSCEQNLNHDAMYWYRQDPGQGLRLIYYSQIVNDFQKGDIAEGYSVSREKKESFPLTVTSAQKNPTAFYLCASSTTGVTEAFFGQGTRLTVV.